Listed below are T cell receptor beta chains from one sample, sequenced in a study of glioma-infiltrating T cells. TCRdb processed the multiplex PCR reads anew with MiXCR; each CDR3 protein has one entry. Counted here are 150,000 or so distinct CDR3 sequences, 35% to 50% occurring once; the ten biggest clones make up around 20%. Sequencing used glioma tissue, nonneoplastic brain tissue, or PBMCs (not recorded which). The receptors stem from a human donor with low-grade glioma or glioblastoma, undergoing nonglioma brain surgery, or in good health (not recorded which). Each CDR3 is given with its conserved first and last residue. A D gene is named only where the DNA matches it firmly. A row's size may be missing; if present it is once, few, many or a size class.

J,V,size,D,CDR3,DNA
TRBJ2-7,TRBV19,few,-,CASSTGLYEQYF,TGTGCCAGTAGTACAGGGCTCTACGAGCAGTACTTC
TRBJ2-1,TRBV29-1,-,-,CSVLHNEQFF,TGCAGCGTTCTTCACAATGAGCAGTTCTTC
TRBJ1-1,TRBV12-3/TRBV12-4,few,-,CASSFNSLNTEAFF,TGTGCCAGCAGTTTTAACAGCTTGAACACTGAAGCTTTCTTT
TRBJ2-2,TRBV7-6,-,-,CASSRGRNTGELFF,TGTGCTAGCAGCCGCGGTCGGAACACCGGGGAGCTGTTTTTT
TRBJ2-7,TRBV27,few,-,CASSPGLTFYEQYF,TGTGCCAGCAGCCCAGGGCTTACTTTCTACGAGCAGTACTTC
TRBJ2-1,TRBV6-1,-,-,CASSKKAGGEVEQFF,TGTGCCAGCAGCAAAAAGGCAGGGGGGGAGGTGGAGCAGTTCTTC
TRBJ2-3,TRBV4-1,-,TRBD2,CASSQAPSGTSTDTQYF,TGCGCCAGCAGCCAAGCCCCTAGCGGTACCAGCACAGATACGCAGTATTTT
TRBJ2-4,TRBV7-2,-,-,CASSSRLVAKNIQYF,TGTGCCAGCAGCTCCCGACTTGTAGCCAAAAACATTCAGTACTTC
TRBJ2-7,TRBV6-1,-,-,CASKTGTASYEQYF,TGTGCCAGCAAAACCGGGACTGCATCCTACGAGCAGTACTTC
TRBJ2-3,TRBV20-1,few,TRBD1,CSAAYYRDSSTDTQYF,TGCAGTGCTGCCTACTACCGGGACAGTAGCACAGATACGCAGTATTTT
TRBJ1-2,TRBV7-2,-,-,CASSLTFFVRGDWGYTF,TGTGCCAGCAGCCTAACCTTCTTCGTCAGGGGAGACTGGGGCTACACCTTC
TRBJ1-5,TRBV27,-,TRBD1,CASSLVGQIDNQPQHF,TGTGCCAGCAGTTTAGTGGGACAGATTGACAATCAGCCCCAGCATTTT
TRBJ1-1,TRBV6-1,many,-,CASSARNTEAFF,TGTGCCAGCAGTGCAAGGAACACTGAAGCTTTCTTT
TRBJ2-1,TRBV2,-,-,CASIEADNEQFF,TGTGCCAGCATTGAGGCTGACAATGAGCAGTTCTTC
TRBJ1-5,TRBV25-1,few,TRBD1,CASSATGGSQPQHF,TGTGCCAGCAGTGCCACAGGGGGGAGTCAGCCCCAGCATTTT
TRBJ2-3,TRBV6-1,few,TRBD1,CASSTGTGADTQYF,TGTGCCAGCAGCACCGGGACAGGGGCTGATACGCAGTATTTT
TRBJ1-1,TRBV15,few,-,CATSRGLGNTEAFF,TGTGCCACCAGCAGAGGACTTGGAAACACTGAAGCTTTCTTT
TRBJ2-3,TRBV6-2/TRBV6-3,few,-,CASSSRGADTQYF,TGTGCCAGCAGTTCCAGGGGGGCAGATACGCAGTATTTT
TRBJ2-3,TRBV2,once,-,CASTLRPTDTQYF,TGTGCCAGCACCCTAAGACCTACAGATACGCAGTATTTT
TRBJ1-2,TRBV29-1,-,-,CSVERAADYGYTF,TGCAGCGTTGAGCGCGCCGCGGACTATGGCTACACCTTC
TRBJ1-2,TRBV10-2,-,-,CASTAGDFYGYTF,TGCGCCAGCACCGCAGGGGATTTCTACGGCTACACCTTC
TRBJ1-2,TRBV18,-,-,CASSPRGNGYTF,TGTGCCAGCTCACCACGAGGGAATGGCTACACCTTC
TRBJ2-7,TRBV20-1,few,-,CSPGGYLRGFYEQYF,TGCAGTCCGGGGGGCTACCTTCGTGGGTTTTACGAGCAGTACTTC
TRBJ2-7,TRBV20-1,few,TRBD2,CSSTAGGTYEQYF,TGCAGCTCCACCGCGGGAGGCACCTACGAGCAGTACTTC
TRBJ1-2,TRBV6-1,-,-,CASSKEGRRATYGYTF,TGTGCCAGCTCTAAAGAAGGGCGGCGGGCAACCTATGGCTACACCTTC
TRBJ1-1,TRBV10-3,-,TRBD1,CAVSPRRQGANTEAFF,TGTGCCGTCAGCCCACGCAGACAGGGGGCGAACACTGAAGCTTTCTTT
TRBJ2-4,TRBV4-1,-,-,CASSQARLVPGNIQYF,TGCGCCAGCAGCCAAGCGCGACTAGTGCCGGGTAACATTCAGTACTTC
TRBJ2-3,TRBV20-1,few,TRBD2,CSASSGLALMIENTDTQYF,TGCAGTGCTAGCTCGGGACTAGCGCTAATGATCGAAAACACAGATACGCAGTATTTT
TRBJ2-4,TRBV20-1,many,-,CSATLPRLAKNIQYF,TGCAGTGCTACCCTCCCGAGACTAGCCAAAAACATTCAGTACTTC
TRBJ2-1,TRBV7-9,-,TRBD2,CASSSAGGNHNEQFF,TGTGCCAGCAGCTCTGCCGGGGGGAACCATAATGAGCAGTTCTTC
TRBJ2-7,TRBV7-9,-,-,CASSWGIEQYF,TGTGCCAGCAGCTGGGGGATCGAGCAGTACTTC
TRBJ2-1,TRBV24-1,once,-,CATSDYRGSRHFF,TGTGCCACCAGTGATTATCGAGGGAGCCGGCATTTCTTC
TRBJ2-1,TRBV7-8,few,TRBD2,CASSSLAGGDNEQFF,TGTGCCAGCAGCTCTCTAGCGGGAGGGGACAATGAGCAGTTCTTC
TRBJ2-7,TRBV6-6,many,-,CASSYSNGPYEQYF,TGTGCCAGCAGTTACTCGAATGGACCCTACGAGCAGTACTTC
TRBJ2-1,TRBV7-2,-,TRBD1,CASSYGQGTYNEQFF,TGTGCCAGCAGCTATGGACAGGGGACCTACAATGAGCAGTTCTTC
TRBJ1-1,TRBV7-9,-,-,CARSLSWADTEAFF,TGTGCCCGCAGCTTAAGTTGGGCAGACACTGAAGCTTTCTTT
TRBJ2-7,TRBV18,-,TRBD2,CASSPGGPLAYSYEQYF,TGTGCCAGCTCACCAGGAGGGCCACTAGCGTACTCCTACGAGCAGTACTTC
TRBJ1-1,TRBV2,-,-,CASSSREGNTEAFF,TGTGCCAGCAGTTCCAGGGAGGGGAACACTGAAGCTTTCTTT
TRBJ2-7,TRBV6-6,-,-,CASSYSTGRLYEQYF,TGTGCCAGCAGTTACTCGACCGGCAGACTATACGAGCAGTACTTC
TRBJ1-2,TRBV6-6,-,-,CASSYSGVEGNYGYTF,TGTGCCAGCAGTTACTCTGGAGTCGAGGGGAACTATGGCTACACCTTC
TRBJ2-7,TRBV3-1,-,-,CASSLRDSSYEQYF,TGTGCCAGCAGCCTTAGGGACTCCTCCTACGAGCAGTACTTC
TRBJ1-5,TRBV6-6,many,-,CASSYSGRAGNQPQHF,TGTGCCAGCAGTTACTCGGGCAGGGCGGGCAATCAGCCCCAGCATTTT
TRBJ2-1,TRBV4-1,-,TRBD2,CASSRRSARAGEAYNEQFF,TGCGCCAGCAGCCGACGTTCCGCCCGAGCGGGAGAGGCCTACAATGAGCAGTTCTTC
TRBJ1-3,TRBV5-4,-,-,CASSLDGALSSGNTIYF,TGTGCCAGCAGCTTGGATGGAGCCTTAAGCTCTGGAAACACCATATATTTT